This T cell receptor (beta chain) was sequenced during a study of T cell repertoires in cytomegalovirus infection. About the research overall: Recently identified HLA-C-restricted and well-studied HLA-B-restricted CMV epitopes were used. Public TCR beta signatures provided an indication of both CMV infection and a matching HLA type.

To note about this clonotype: The antigen is not known.

TCRdb itself ran the reads through MiXCR, one entry per CDR3 protein. Here the sample spans some 920,000 distinct CDR3 sequences, under 40% being singletons. The CDR3 extends over 15 amino acids. Looked up from germline, CDR1 is LGHDT and CDR2 is YNNKEL (reference sequence). Unmatched junction bases numbered 10, after V lost 4 bases and J lost 8 bases. Broader study findings: CMV carriers having the relevant HLA were flagged by cumulative public TCR beta family frequency. There were HLA-C-restricted CMV-specific TCR beta clonotypes dominating the ex vivo response.

The sample was cultured CD8+ T cells from PBMCs, taken from culture after CMV antigen stimulation. The chain has TRBV3-1 and TRBJ2-1; TRBD2 matches at 8 bases. The receptor's source is a human donor in good health (CMV status not recorded). Some clones in this sample may be carry-over from other donors' samples. The CDR3 DNA sequence: TGTGCCAGCAGCCTCCGGGGGGGATCGGCACATGAGCAGTTCTTC. This gives the protein CASSLRGGSAHEQFF.